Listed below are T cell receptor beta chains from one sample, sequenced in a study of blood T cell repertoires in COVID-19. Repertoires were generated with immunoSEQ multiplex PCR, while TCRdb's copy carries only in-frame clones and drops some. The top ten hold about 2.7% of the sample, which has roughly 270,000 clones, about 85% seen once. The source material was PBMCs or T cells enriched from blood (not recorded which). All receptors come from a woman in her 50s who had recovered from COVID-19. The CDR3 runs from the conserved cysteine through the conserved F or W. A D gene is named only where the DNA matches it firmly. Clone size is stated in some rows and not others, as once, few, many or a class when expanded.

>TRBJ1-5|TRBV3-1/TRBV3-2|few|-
CASSQGAGVQPQHF
TGTGCCAGCAGCCAAGGGGCAGGGGTTCAGCCCCAGCATTTT
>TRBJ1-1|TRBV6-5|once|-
CASSLRGEAFF
TGTGCCAGCAGTTTACGGGGTGAAGCTTTCTTT
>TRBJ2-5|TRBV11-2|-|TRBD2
CASSLGTSGRAKQETQYF
TGTGCCAGCAGTCTCGGGACTAGCGGGAGGGCCAAACAAGAGACCCAGTACTTC
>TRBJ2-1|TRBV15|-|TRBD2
CATSTTSGSPSNNEQFF
TGTGCCACCAGCACGACTAGCGGGAGCCCGTCCAACAATGAGCAGTTCTTC
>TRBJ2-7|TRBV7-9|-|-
CASSSSVYEQYF
TGTGCCAGCAGCTCCTCAGTCTACGAGCAGTACTTC
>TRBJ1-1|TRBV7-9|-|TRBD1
CASGPGQGAGAFF
TGTGCCAGCGGCCCGGGACAGGGGGCAGGTGCTTTCTTT
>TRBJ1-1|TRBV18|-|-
CASSPFKQNTEAFF
TGTGCCAGCTCACCGTTTAAACAAAACACTGAAGCTTTCTTT
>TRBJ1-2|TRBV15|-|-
CATSREYRDGYTF
TGTGCCACCAGCAGAGAATACAGGGATGGCTACACCTTC
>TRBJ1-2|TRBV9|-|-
CASSVGARASGYTF
TGTGCCAGCAGCGTAGGAGCGCGAGCTTCTGGCTACACCTTC
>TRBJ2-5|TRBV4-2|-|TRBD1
CASSHSTGTGAGETQYF
TGTGCCAGCAGCCATTCTACCGGGACAGGGGCCGGGGAGACCCAGTACTTC
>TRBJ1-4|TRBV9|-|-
CASSVVPEGEKLFF
TGTGCCAGCAGCGTAGTGCCCGAGGGTGAAAAACTGTTTTTT
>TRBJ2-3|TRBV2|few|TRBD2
CASSLLAARTDTQYF
TGTGCCAGCAGCCTACTAGCGGCACGCACAGATACGCAGTATTTT
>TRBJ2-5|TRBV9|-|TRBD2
CASSPGLAGVKIETQYF
TGTGCCAGCAGCCCCGGACTAGCGGGCGTGAAGATAGAGACCCAGTACTTC
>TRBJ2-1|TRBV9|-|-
CASSVAWTGYNEQFF
TGTGCCAGCAGCGTAGCATGGACTGGGTACAATGAGCAGTTCTTC
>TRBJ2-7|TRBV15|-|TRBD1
CATSRGQGSYEQYF
TGTGCCACCAGCAGAGGACAGGGCTCCTACGAGCAGTACTTC
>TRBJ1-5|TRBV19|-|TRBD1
CASSGTGGAGGNQPQHF
TGTGCCAGTTCCGGGACAGGGGGCGCCGGGGGCAATCAGCCCCAGCATTTT
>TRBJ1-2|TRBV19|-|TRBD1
CASSPDRGSNWPYTF
TGTGCCAGTAGTCCAGACAGGGGTAGTAATTGGCCCTACACCTTC
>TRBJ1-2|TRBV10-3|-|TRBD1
CAISEDRDYGYTF
TGTGCCATCAGTGAGGACAGGGACTATGGCTACACCTTC
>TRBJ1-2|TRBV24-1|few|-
CATSDTGRDYGYTF
TGTGCCACCAGTGATACGGGGAGGGACTATGGCTACACCTTC
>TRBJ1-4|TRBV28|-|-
CASSRGGTNEKLFF
TGTGCCAGCAGTCGGGGAGGAACTAATGAAAAACTGTTTTTT
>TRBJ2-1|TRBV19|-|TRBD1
CASSRTGDNEQFF
TGTGCCAGTAGTAGGACAGGGGACAATGAGCAGTTCTTC
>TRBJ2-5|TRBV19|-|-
CASSIAFRGGETQYF
TGTGCCAGTAGTATAGCGTTTAGGGGGGGAGAGACCCAGTACTTC
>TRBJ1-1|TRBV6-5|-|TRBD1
CASSRDRGRGAEAFF
TGTGCCAGCAGCCGGGACAGGGGACGCGGTGCTGAAGCTTTCTTT
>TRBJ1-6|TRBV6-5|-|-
CASIPDRNYNSPLHF
TGTGCCAGCATCCCGGACAGAAACTATAATTCACCCCTCCACTTT
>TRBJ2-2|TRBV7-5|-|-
CVRSLALGPGELFF
TGTGTCAGAAGCTTAGCGCTCGGTCCCGGGGAGCTGTTTTTT
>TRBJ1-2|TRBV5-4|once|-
CASSLDLRGYTF
TGTGCCAGCAGCTTGGACCTTCGGGGCTACACCTTC
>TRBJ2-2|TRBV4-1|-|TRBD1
CASSPLQGTGELFF
TGCGCCAGCAGCCCACTACAGGGGACCGGGGAGCTGTTTTTT
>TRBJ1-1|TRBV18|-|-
CASSPNEMNTEAFF
TGTGCCAGCTCACCCAATGAGATGAACACTGAAGCTTTCTTT
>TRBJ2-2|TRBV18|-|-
CASSPFGSETGELFF
TGTGCCAGCTCACCGTTCGGGAGTGAGACCGGGGAGCTGTTTTTT
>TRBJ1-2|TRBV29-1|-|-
CSVSHRDHNYGYTF
TGCAGCGTTAGCCACAGAGACCATAACTATGGCTACACCTTC
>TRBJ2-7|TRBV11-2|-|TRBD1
CASSLKGGVYEQYF
TGTGCCAGCAGCTTAAAAGGGGGCGTCTACGAGCAGTACTTC
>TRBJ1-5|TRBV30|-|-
CAWGKGGAGQPQHF
TGTGCCTGGGGTAAGGGGGGGGCCGGTCAGCCCCAGCATTTT